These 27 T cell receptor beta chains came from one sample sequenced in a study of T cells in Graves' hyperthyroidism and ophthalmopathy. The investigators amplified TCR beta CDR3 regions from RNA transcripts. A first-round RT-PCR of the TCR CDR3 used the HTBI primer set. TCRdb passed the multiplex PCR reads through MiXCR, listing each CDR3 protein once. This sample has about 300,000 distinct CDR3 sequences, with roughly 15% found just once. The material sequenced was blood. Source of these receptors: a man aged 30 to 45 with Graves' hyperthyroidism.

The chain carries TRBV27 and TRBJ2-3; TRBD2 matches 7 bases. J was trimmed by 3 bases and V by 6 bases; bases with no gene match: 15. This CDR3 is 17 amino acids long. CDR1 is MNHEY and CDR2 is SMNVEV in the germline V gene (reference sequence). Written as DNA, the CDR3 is TGTGCCAGCAGCAAACTACTCGCGGGAGTGTCGACAGATACGCAGTATTTT. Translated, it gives CASSKLLAGVSTDTQYF.

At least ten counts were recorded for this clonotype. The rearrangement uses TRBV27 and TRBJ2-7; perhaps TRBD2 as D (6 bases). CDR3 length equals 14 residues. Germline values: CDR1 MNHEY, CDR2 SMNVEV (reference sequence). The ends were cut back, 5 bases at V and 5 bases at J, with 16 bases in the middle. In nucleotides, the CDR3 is TGTGCCAGCAGTCCCCCGGGGGAGAATAACGAGCAGTACTTC. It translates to CASSPPGENNEQYF.

CDR3 in DNA: TGTGCCATCAGTGAGTCCTACGAAAGCTCCTACGAGCAGTACTTC. Translated, it gives CAISESYESSYEQYF. V gene TRBV10-3 combines with J gene TRBJ2-7; D is uncertain. The CDR3 runs 15 residues. Germline assignment: CDR1 ENHRY and CDR2 SYGVKD. Trimming took off 0 bases at V and 0 bases at J, with 9 bases between the two ends.

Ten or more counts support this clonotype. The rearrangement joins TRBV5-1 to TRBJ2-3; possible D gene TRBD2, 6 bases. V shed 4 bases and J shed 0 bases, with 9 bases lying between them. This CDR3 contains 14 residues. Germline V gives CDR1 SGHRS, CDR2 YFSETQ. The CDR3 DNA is TGCGCCAGCAGCCAGGGAGGCAGCACAGATACGCAGTATTTT. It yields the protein CASSQGGSTDTQYF.

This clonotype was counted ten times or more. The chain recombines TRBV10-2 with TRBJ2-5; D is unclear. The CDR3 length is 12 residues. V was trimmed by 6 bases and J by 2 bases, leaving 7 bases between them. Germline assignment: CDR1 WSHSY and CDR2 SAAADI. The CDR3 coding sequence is TGCGCCAGCAGCACCCGGCAAGAGACCCAGTACTTC. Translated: CASSTRQETQYF.

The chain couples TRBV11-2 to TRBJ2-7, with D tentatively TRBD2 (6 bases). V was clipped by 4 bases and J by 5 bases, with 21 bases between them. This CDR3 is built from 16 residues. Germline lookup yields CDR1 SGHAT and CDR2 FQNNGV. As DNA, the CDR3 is TGTGCCAGCAGCTCCCTAACGGGAGTGGGGCTGGACGAGCAGTACTTC. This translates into CASSSLTGVGLDEQYF.

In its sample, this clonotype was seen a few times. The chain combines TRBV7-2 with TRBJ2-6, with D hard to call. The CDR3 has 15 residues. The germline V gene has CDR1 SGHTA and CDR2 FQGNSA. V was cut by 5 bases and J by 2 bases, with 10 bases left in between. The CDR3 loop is CASSPLITGANVLTF. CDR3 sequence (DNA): TGTGCCAGCAGCCCCCTTATCACTGGGGCCAACGTCCTGACTTTC.

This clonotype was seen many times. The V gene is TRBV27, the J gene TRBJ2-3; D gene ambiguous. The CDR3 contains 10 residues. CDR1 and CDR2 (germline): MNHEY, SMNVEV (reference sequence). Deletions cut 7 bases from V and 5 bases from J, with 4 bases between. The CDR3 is CASTIDTQYF. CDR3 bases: TGTGCCAGCACTATAGATACGCAGTATTTT.

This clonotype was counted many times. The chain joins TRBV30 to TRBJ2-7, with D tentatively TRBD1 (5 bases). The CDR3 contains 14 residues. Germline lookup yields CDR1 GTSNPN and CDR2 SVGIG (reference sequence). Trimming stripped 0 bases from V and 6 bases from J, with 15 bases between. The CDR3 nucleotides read TGTGCCTGGAGTGTTGGGGCATTGGAGCTCGAGCAGTACTTC. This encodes CAWSVGALELEQYF.

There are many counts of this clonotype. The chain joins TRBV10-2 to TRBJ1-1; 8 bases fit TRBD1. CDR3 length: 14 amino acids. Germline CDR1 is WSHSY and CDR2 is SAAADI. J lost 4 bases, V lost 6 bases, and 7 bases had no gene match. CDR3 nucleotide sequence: TGCGCCAGCAGGCGGGGAACAGGGGGCACTGAAGCTTTCTTT. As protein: CASRRGTGGTEAFF.

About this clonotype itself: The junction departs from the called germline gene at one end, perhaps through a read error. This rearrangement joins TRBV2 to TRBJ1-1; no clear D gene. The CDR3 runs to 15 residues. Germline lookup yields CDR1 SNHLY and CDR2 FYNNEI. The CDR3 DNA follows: TGTGCCAGCAGTGAATTAAAAGGGTTTGCCACTGAAGCTTTTTTT. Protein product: CASSELKGFATEAFF.

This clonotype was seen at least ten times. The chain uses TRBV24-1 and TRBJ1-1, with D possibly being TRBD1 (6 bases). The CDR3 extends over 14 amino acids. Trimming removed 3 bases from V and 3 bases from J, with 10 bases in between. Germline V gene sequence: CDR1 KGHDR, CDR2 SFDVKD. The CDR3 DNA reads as TGTGCCACCAGTGATGGGGGGGCCGACACTGAAGCTTTCTTT. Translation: CATSDGGADTEAFF.

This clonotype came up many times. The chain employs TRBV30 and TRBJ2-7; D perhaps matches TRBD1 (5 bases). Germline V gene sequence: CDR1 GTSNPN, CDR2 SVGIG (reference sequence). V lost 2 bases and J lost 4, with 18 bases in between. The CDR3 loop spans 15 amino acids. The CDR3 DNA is TGTGCCTGGAGTCGGTGGGCACCGAGGACATACGAGCAGTACTTC. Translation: CAWSRWAPRTYEQYF.

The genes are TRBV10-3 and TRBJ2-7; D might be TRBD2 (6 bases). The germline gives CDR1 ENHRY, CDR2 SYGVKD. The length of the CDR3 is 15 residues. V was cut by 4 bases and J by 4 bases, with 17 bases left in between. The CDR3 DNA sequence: TGTGCCATCAGTGGGGGACTCCCCGACCTTTACGAGCAGTACTTC. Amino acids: CAISGGLPDLYEQYF.

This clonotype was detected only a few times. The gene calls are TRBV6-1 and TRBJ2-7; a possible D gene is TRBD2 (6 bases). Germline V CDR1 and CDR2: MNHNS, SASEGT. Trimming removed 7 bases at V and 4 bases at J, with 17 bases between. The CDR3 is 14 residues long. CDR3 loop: CASNLRDSSYEQYF. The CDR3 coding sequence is TGTGCCAGCAATCTCCGGGACTCATCATACGAGCAGTACTTC.

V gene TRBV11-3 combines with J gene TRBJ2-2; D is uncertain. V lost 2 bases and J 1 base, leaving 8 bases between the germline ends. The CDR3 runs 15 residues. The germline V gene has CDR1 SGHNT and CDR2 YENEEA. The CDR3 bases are TGTGCCAGCAGCTTACAGGCTATGAACACCGGGGAGCTGTTTTTT. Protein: CASSLQAMNTGELFF.

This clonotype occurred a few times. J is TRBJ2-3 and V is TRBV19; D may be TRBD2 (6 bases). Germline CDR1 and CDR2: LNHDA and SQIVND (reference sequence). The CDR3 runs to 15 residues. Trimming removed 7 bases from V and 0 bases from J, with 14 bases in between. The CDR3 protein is CASNWDLYSTDTQYF. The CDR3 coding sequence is TGTGCCAGTAACTGGGACTTATATAGCACAGATACGCAGTATTTT.

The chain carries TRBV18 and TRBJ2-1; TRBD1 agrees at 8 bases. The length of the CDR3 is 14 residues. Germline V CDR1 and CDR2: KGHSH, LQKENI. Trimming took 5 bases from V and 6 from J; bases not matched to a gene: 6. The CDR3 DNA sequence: TGTGCCAGCTCAACGGACAGGGAAGGCAATGAGCAGTTCTTC. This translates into CASSTDREGNEQFF.

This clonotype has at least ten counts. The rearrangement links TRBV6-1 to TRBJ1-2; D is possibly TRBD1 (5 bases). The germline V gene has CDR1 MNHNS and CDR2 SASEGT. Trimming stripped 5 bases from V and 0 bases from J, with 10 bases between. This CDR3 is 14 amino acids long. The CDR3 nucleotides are TGTGCCAGCAGTCCCCAGGGAACTAACTATGGCTACACCTTC. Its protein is CASSPQGTNYGYTF.

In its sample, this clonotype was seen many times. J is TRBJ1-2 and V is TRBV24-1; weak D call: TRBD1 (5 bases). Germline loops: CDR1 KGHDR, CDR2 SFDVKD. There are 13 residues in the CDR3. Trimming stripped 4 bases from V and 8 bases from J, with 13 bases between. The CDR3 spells CATSEGHRTGYTF. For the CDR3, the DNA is TGTGCCACCAGTGAAGGACACCGCACGGGCTACACCTTC.

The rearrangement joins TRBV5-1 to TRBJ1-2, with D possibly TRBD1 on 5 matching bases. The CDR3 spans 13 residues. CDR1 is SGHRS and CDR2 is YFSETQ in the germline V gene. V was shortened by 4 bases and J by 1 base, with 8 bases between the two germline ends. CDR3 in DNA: TGCGCCAGCAGCGGGGGACTTAACTATGGCTACACCTTC. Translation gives CASSGGLNYGYTF.

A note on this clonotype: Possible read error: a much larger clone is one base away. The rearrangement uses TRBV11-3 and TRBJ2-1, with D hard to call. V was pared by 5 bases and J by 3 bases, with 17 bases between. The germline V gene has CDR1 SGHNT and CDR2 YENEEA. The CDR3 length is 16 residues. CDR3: CASSGMVVNYYNEQFF. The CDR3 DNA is TGTGCCAGCAGCGGTATGGTAGTAAATTACTACAATGAGCAGTTCTTC.

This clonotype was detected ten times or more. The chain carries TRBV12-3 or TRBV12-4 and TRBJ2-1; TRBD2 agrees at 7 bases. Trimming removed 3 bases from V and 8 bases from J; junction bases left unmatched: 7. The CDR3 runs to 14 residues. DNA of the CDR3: TGTGCCAGCAGTTTCGCGGGAGAGAGGGATGAGCAGTTCTTC. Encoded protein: CASSFAGERDEQFF.

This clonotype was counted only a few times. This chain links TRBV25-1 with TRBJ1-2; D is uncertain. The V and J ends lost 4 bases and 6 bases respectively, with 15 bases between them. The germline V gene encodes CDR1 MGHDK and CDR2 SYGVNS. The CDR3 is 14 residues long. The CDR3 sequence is CASSVLTASDGYTF. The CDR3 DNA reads TGTGCCAGCAGTGTCCTTACGGCCAGCGATGGCTACACCTTC.

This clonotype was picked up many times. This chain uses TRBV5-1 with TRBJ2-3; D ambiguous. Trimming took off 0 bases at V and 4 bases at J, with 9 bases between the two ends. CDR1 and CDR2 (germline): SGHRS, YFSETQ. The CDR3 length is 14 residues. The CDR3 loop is CASSLGVGADTQYF. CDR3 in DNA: TGCGCCAGCAGCTTGGGTGTTGGCGCAGATACGCAGTATTTT.

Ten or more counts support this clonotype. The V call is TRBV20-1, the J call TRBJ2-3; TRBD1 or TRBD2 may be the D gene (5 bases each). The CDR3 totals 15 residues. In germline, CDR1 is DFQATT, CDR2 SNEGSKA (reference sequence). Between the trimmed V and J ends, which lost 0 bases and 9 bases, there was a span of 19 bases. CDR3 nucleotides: TGCAGTGCTAGAGATGGGGGTCTACCCTCTGGGACGCAGTATTTT. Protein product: CSARDGGLPSGTQYF.

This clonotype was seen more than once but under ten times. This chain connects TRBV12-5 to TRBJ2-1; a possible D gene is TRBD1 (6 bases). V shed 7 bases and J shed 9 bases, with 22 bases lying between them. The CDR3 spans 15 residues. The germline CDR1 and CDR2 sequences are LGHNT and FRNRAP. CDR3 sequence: CASDPPTGLDGEQFF. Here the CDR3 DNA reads TGTGCTAGTGACCCACCCACAGGGTTGGATGGTGAGCAGTTCTTC.